This T cell receptor (beta chain) originates from a study of T cell clonality in common variable immunodeficiency (dated by TCRdb to between 2014 and 2016). This clone was seen a handful of times. Its antigen is unknown. The sequence runs out 3 residues before the end of the CDR3; the remainder is reconstructed from the germline J gene. Predominantly Caucasian heritage was noted among both the CVID patients and the healthy controls. Heparinized peripheral whole blood samples of roughly 5 to 8.5 ml were collected from each donor. Genomic DNA from adults with common variable immune deficiency (CVID) and from healthy adult controls was the source for sequencing TCRbeta CDR3 repertoires. There were 22 healthy adult volunteers in the control group (around twelve female and 10 or so male), ranging in age from 23 to 66 years, with a mean age of about 32. Diluted blood was density-centrifuged over Hypaque 1077 or Ficoll-Paque to isolate peripheral blood mononuclear cells. Genomic DNA was obtained from unsorted mononuclear cells using either Qiagen column purification or a centrifugation-based method.

Summary of the overall study and its limitations: Even though DNA input was equal, the average per sample came to 82,000 or so unique sequences for controls compared with 30,000 to 40,000 for CVID samples. According to the authors, finding the cause of the higher clonality in CVID would require sequencing the repertoires of T cell subpopulations. Healthy controls shared more TCRbeta clones with each other than CVID subjects shared among themselves (p < 0.0001). Reportedly, TCRbeta sequences from CVID had fewer deletions and N-nucleotide insertions, and highly modified clones with 13 or more V deletions were absent from CVID. Correlations of repertoire features with clinical complications were constrained by heterogeneity among patients within the CVID cohort. TCRbeta clonality was higher in CVID subjects than in healthy controls (t-test p = 0.018), and the increase was most characteristic of about a third of subjects.

Equivalent amounts of genomic DNA from CVID and control samples were used as sequencing input. For every sample, a 60 bp segment covering the rearranged TCRbeta CDR3 region was amplified and then sequenced. The immunoSEQ assay, a bias-corrected multiplex PCR with high-throughput sequencing, was employed for TCRbeta amplification. In the authors' own workflow: Every unique nucleotide sequence was considered a clone and was annotated with V, D and J genes, copy number and frequency. Sequences were labeled productive if in frame, and non-productive if out of frame or containing stop codons. Clonality was calculated from Shannon's entropy as previously described. The predicted amino acid sequences of productive clones were used to derive mean CDR3 Kyte-Doolittle hydropathy. Scaled V gene usage was hierarchically clustered using Manhattan distance and complete linkage with the R hclust function. Clone sharing by CDR3 amino acid sequence was assessed by resampling 12 repertoires per group over 100 rounds. The repertoires were screened for approximately 72 published EBV-specific TCRbeta sequences and 200 to 250 published CMV-specific TCRbeta sequences. After two CVID samples that produced fewer than 10,000 sequences were dropped from the analysis, roughly 42 CVID repertoires remained. TCRdb stores this immuneACCESS table with in-frame sequences only. Part of the clones is absent; in the studies checked, under half of the shortfall reflects unresolved V genes, and no reason is known for the rest. V, J and clone size reflect that table, while D and trimming were determined from the DNA. Listed for this sample are roughly 30,000 clones, none observed only a single time. Jointly, the top ten make up 3.5% to 4.5% of the sample.

The germline V gene supplies CDR1 SGHAT and CDR2 FQNNGV. Counted from cysteine to phenylalanine, this CDR3 has 14 amino acids. Shown are 33 bases from within the CDR3, in frame from base 1. The TCR was taken from a person between 18 and 70 years old in good health. Specimen: peripheral blood mononuclear cells. In this chain, TRBV11-2 is recombined with TRBJ2-2; the central 8 bases match TRBD1. CDR3 bases read: TGTGCCAGCAGCTTAGACAGGGGGCGCGAAAAG. Translated, it gives CASSLDRGREK. The whole CDR3 region reads CASSLDRGREKLFF.